A selection of T cell receptor beta chains follows, all from one sample in a study of T cell repertoires in cytomegalovirus infection. TCRdb ran MiXCR on the reads and lists one entry per CDR3 protein. The profile shows 180,000 or so distinct CDR3 sequences, about a sixth of them singletons. Sequenced sample: CD8+ T cells from PBMCs. The receptor set was obtained from a human donor in good health (CMV status not recorded). Some clones in this sample may be carry-over from other donors' samples. Both conserved end residues are part of each CDR3. Each record gives: J gene, D gene, clone size, V gene, CDR3 DNA, CDR3 protein. A D gene is named only where the DNA matches it firmly. Size is omitted from some rows. Given values are once, few, many or a class for expanded clones.

TRBJ1-4,NA,few,TRBV12-5,TGTGCTAGTGGTTTAGCCGGGGCCTGGGATTTGGCAAAACTGTTTTTT,CASGLAGAWDLAKLFF
TRBJ2-7,NA,once,TRBV7-9,TGTGCCAGCAGCCTACTCCCGGGAGAGGGTGTCTACGAGCAGTACTTC,CASSLLPGEGVYEQYF
TRBJ2-3,TRBD1,few,TRBV27,TGTGCCAGCAGTTTGAGGGGGCGCGCAGATACGCAGTATTTT,CASSLRGRADTQYF
TRBJ2-7,NA,few,TRBV6-6,TGTGCCAGCAGCAAAGCCGAGACCTACGAGCAGTACTTC,CASSKAETYEQYF
TRBJ2-1,TRBD2,NA,TRBV6-2/TRBV6-3,TGTGCCAGTTGGGAGGGCTCGACCTCGAGGAATGAGCAGTTCTTC,CASWEGSTSRNEQFF
TRBJ2-5,NA,NA,TRBV12-3/TRBV12-4,TGTGCCAGCAGTTTTGGCCAGGGCCAAGAGACCCAGTACTTC,CASSFGQGQETQYF
TRBJ1-1,NA,NA,TRBV6-6,TGTGCCAGCAGCTCGTCGGGGTCCACTGAAGCTTTCTTT,CASSSSGSTEAFF
TRBJ2-5,NA,NA,TRBV28,TGTGCCAGCAGTCCGGGCGACCAAGAGACCCAGTACTTC,CASSPGDQETQYF
TRBJ1-2,NA,few,TRBV7-9,TGTGCCAGCAGCTTGGGGCAGGGAAAATATGGCTACACCTTC,CASSLGQGKYGYTF
TRBJ1-2,NA,NA,TRBV7-8,TGTGCCAGCAGCTTCGAGGGGATCTATGGCTACACCTTC,CASSFEGIYGYTF
TRBJ2-7,NA,NA,TRBV7-4,TGTGCCAGCAGCTTAGTTGGCAGTCAGTACTTC,CASSLVGSQYF
TRBJ2-7,NA,NA,TRBV20-1,TGCAGTGCTAGTCACAGCGAGCAGTACTTC,CSASHSEQYF
TRBJ2-2,NA,NA,TRBV12-3/TRBV12-4,TGTGTCACACAAGAGGAACCGAACACCGGGGAGCTGTTTTTT,CVTQEEPNTGELFF
TRBJ1-1,NA,few,TRBV12-3/TRBV12-4,TGTGCCAGCAGTTTCGTCTTAAACACTGAAGCTTTCTTT,CASSFVLNTEAFF
TRBJ2-7,TRBD1,NA,TRBV7-9,TGTGCCAGCAGCCTTCCCGGGACAGTATACCACGAGCAGTACTTC,CASSLPGTVYHEQYF
TRBJ2-4,TRBD1,NA,TRBV11-2,TGTGCCAGCAGCTTAGTACAGGGGGGAAAGAGTCACATTCAGTACTTC,CASSLVQGGKSHIQYF
TRBJ2-2,NA,NA,TRBV7-6,TGTGCCACCTATCAGGGGACCGGGGAGCTGTTTTTT,CATYQGTGELFF
TRBJ2-1,TRBD1,NA,TRBV6-1,TGTGCCAGCGTTCCCCGGACAGGGGAGAATGAGCAGTTCTTC,CASVPRTGENEQFF
TRBJ1-5,TRBD1,NA,TRBV7-2,TGTGCCAGCAGCTCCGACAGGGGAGAGTTGGAGCCCCAGCATTTT,CASSSDRGELEPQHF
TRBJ1-3,NA,NA,TRBV12-3/TRBV12-4,TGTGCCATCTCCCCCTGGGATTTTGGAAACACCATATATTTT,CAISPWDFGNTIYF
TRBJ1-2,NA,once,TRBV6-2/TRBV6-3,TGTGCCAGCAACACGCGAGACGGGGAAACATATGGCTACACCTTC,CASNTRDGETYGYTF
TRBJ2-5,TRBD1,NA,TRBV6-1,TGTGCCAGCAGTATCAGACAGGGAAAAGAGACCCAGTACTTC,CASSIRQGKETQYF
TRBJ2-5,TRBD2,NA,TRBV7-6,TGTGCCAGCAGCTTAAGTCAAGCGGGGGACCAAGAGACCCAGTACTTC,CASSLSQAGDQETQYF
TRBJ1-6,NA,NA,TRBV20-1,TGCAGTGCTAGAGATCAGGGAACAGGGTATTCACCCCTCCACTTT,CSARDQGTGYSPLHF